This TCR beta chain originates from a study of a mutant IDH1 vaccine in newly diagnosed glioma. Study-wide context: Beginning 4-6 weeks after radiotherapy alone, or with temozolomide cycles, vaccination took place.

To note about this clone: Antigen: not known.

Profiled with immunoSEQ multiplex PCR; TCRdb holds only in-frame clones, not every one. The sample carries around 40,000 clones, more than 80% recorded once. The sample's time point: week 5, during vaccination. Vaccination used 300 ug of mutant IDH1 20-mer peptide per dose, with topical imiquimod. The CDR3 length is 18 residues. Germline V lookup: CDR1 SGDLS, CDR2 YYNGEE. The V and J ends lost 0 bases and 0 bases respectively, with 18 bases between them. The source was PBMCs, collected from a glioma patient whose treatment included an IDH1 peptide vaccine. The clonotype was recovered from a man over 45 with glioma. The J gene is TRBJ1-2, the V gene TRBV9, with a weak D call TRBD1 (5 bases). The CDR3 here is CASSVVGSTVFTNYGYTF. DNA of the CDR3: TGTGCCAGCAGCGTAGTTGGGTCGACAGTATTTACTAACTATGGCTACACCTTC. The complete variable domain, with remaining parts taken from reference TRBV9 and TRBJ1-2, reads DSGVTQTPKHLITATGQRVTLRCSPRSGDLSVYWYQQSLDQGLQFLIQYYNGEERAKGNILERFSAQQFPDLHSELNLSSLELGDSALYFCASSVVGSTVFTNYGYTFGSGTRLTVV.